The rows below give T cell receptor beta chains drawn from one sample of a study of cytomegalovirus exposure and HLA in healthy donors. Data came from immunoSEQ multiplex PCR; TCRdb stores just in-frame clones and leaves some out. Of some 84,000 clones listed, more than 70% are singletons. The sample consisted of PBMCs. Receptors were obtained from a male donor in good health and CMV-seropositive. Both conserved end residues are part of each CDR3. The D gene is left open where the match is weak. Clone size is stated in some rows and not others, as once, few, many or a class when expanded.

CDR3 length	clone size	V gene	D gene	J gene	CDR3 protein	CDR3 DNA
13	.	TRBV9	.	TRBJ2-5	CASSVGPEETQYF	TGTGCCAGCAGCGTAGGTCCAGAAGAGACCCAGTACTTC
16	.	TRBV15	TRBD1	TRBJ2-6	CATSRRQGSGANVLTF	TGTGCCACCAGCAGACGACAGGGCTCTGGGGCCAACGTCCTGACTTTC
16	once	TRBV9	TRBD2	TRBJ2-7	CASSGGGASGSYEQYF	TGTGCCAGCAGTGGGGGTGGGGCTAGCGGGAGCTACGAGCAGTACTTC
16	.	TRBV29-1	TRBD1	TRBJ2-1	CSVDGAGTGQYNEQFF	TGCAGCGTTGATGGAGCTGGGACAGGTCAATACAATGAGCAGTTCTTC
14	.	TRBV2	TRBD1	TRBJ2-7	CASLRDRGVGEQYF	TGTGCCAGCCTCCGGGACAGGGGCGTCGGCGAGCAGTACTTC
16	.	TRBV6-5	.	TRBJ2-2	CASSYSDQVYTGELFF	TGTGCCAGCAGTTACTCCGACCAGGTGTACACCGGGGAGCTGTTTTTT
14	.	TRBV2	.	TRBJ2-1	CASRELASGNEQFF	TGTGCCAGCCGGGAGTTGGCATCGGGCAATGAGCAGTTCTTC
18	.	TRBV21-1	.	TRBJ1-2	CASTQGGDRGRLCYGYTF	TGTGCCAGCACCCAAGGGGGGGACAGGGGGCGCCTCTGCTATGGCTACACCTTC
16	.	TRBV5-1	TRBD2	TRBJ2-5	CASSLKLAGGSETQYF	TGCGCCAGCAGCTTGAAGCTAGCGGGAGGTTCAGAGACCCAGTACTTC
14	few	TRBV5-1	TRBD1	TRBJ1-5	CASSPGTGNQPQHF	TGCGCCAGCAGTCCTGGGACAGGCAATCAGCCCCAGCATTTT
15	.	TRBV7-2	.	TRBJ2-3	CASRKTSFSTDTQYF	TGTGCCAGCAGAAAAACTAGCTTTAGCACAGATACGCAGTATTTT
16	.	TRBV27	TRBD2	TRBJ2-1	CASSLRLAGGGNEQFF	TGTGCCAGCAGTTTACGACTAGCGGGAGGGGGCAATGAGCAGTTCTTC
11	few	TRBV4-2	.	TRBJ2-5	CASSRAETQYF	TGTGCCAGCAGCCGAGCAGAGACCCAGTACTTC
13	.	TRBV27	.	TRBJ1-1	CASRGGPNTEAFF	TGTGCCAGCAGGGGGGGGCCAAACACTGAAGCTTTCTTT
19	.	TRBV27	TRBD2	TRBJ2-1	CASSPPTSGRTSSYNEQFF	TGTGCCAGCAGTCCACCGACTAGCGGGAGGACGAGCTCCTACAATGAGCAGTTCTTC
15	.	TRBV5-1	TRBD1	TRBJ2-2	CASSPGQGASGELFF	TGCGCCAGCAGCCCGGGACAGGGGGCCTCCGGGGAGCTGTTTTTT
15	.	TRBV5-1	.	TRBJ2-1	CASSLGSVSDNEQFF	TGCGCCAGCAGCTTGGGTAGTGTATCGGACAATGAGCAGTTCTTC
17	.	TRBV7-9	TRBD1	TRBJ1-1	CASSLTSGQRMNTEAFF	TGTGCCAGCAGCTTAACGTCGGGACAGCGCATGAACACTGAAGCTTTCTTT
13	.	TRBV7-2	TRBD2	TRBJ2-7	CASTVGGTYEQYF	TGTGCCAGCACCGTCGGGGGGACCTACGAGCAGTACTTC
15	.	TRBV19	.	TRBJ2-3	CASNKTGGGRDTQYF	TGTGCCAGTAATAAAACAGGGGGGGGTAGAGATACGCAGTATTTT
15	once	TRBV9	TRBD2	TRBJ2-2	CASSTTGTTTGELFF	TGTGCCAGCAGCACAACCGGGACTACGACCGGGGAGCTGTTTTTT
14	.	TRBV5-1	.	TRBJ2-3	CASSPGIAIDTQYF	TGCGCCAGCAGCCCGGGGATAGCTATAGATACGCAGTATTTT
13	.	TRBV11-2	.	TRBJ1-4	CASSLAAHGELFF	TGTGCCAGCAGCTTAGCGGCCCACGGAGAACTGTTTTTT
11	medium-sized	TRBV6-5	.	TRBJ1-1	CASILNTEAFF	TGTGCCAGCATACTTAACACTGAAGCTTTCTTT
15	.	TRBV5-4	TRBD1	TRBJ2-1	CASSSLRQGYNEQFF	TGTGCCAGCAGCTCGCTTCGACAGGGTTATAATGAGCAGTTCTTC
15	.	TRBV18	.	TRBJ1-4	CASSPRGTGGEKLFF	TGTGCCAGCTCACCTCGGGGGACGGGTGGTGAAAAACTGTTTTTT
14	.	TRBV28	TRBD1	TRBJ2-7	CASSSDRGSYEQYF	TGTGCCAGCAGTTCGGACAGGGGATCCTACGAGCAGTACTTC
13	.	TRBV18	.	TRBJ1-2	CASSPSTGYGYTF	TGTGCCAGCTCACCATCGACGGGGTATGGCTACACCTTC
15	few	TRBV28	TRBD2	TRBJ2-1	CASTNSGRRGNEQFF	TGTGCCAGCACCAATAGCGGGAGAAGAGGCAATGAGCAGTTCTTC
14	.	TRBV28	TRBD1	TRBJ1-4	CASSQQGVREKLFF	TGTGCCAGCAGTCAACAGGGGGTTAGGGAAAAACTGTTTTTT
16	once	TRBV27	.	TRBJ2-2	CASSFTTVASTGELFF	TGTGCCAGCAGTTTTACGACAGTGGCGAGCACCGGGGAGCTGTTTTTT
15	.	TRBV18	TRBD1	TRBJ1-5	CASSPGTGANQPQHF	TGTGCCAGCTCACCTGGGACAGGGGCTAATCAGCCCCAGCATTTT
13	.	TRBV10-3	TRBD1	TRBJ1-2	CAISATGAYGYTF	TGTGCCATCAGTGCGACAGGGGCCTATGGCTACACCTTC
14	.	TRBV4-3	.	TRBJ2-7	CASSQGRGRYEQYF	TGCGCCAGCAGCCAAGGGAGGGGAAGATACGAGCAGTACTTC
17	.	TRBV7-9	TRBD2	TRBJ2-1	CASSLGGLAGSYNEQFF	TGTGCCAGCAGCTTAGGGGGACTAGCGGGAAGCTACAATGAGCAGTTCTTC
13	.	TRBV2	.	TRBJ2-3	CASRDSGTDTQYF	TGTGCCAGCCGGGACTCGGGCACAGATACGCAGTATTTT
15	few	TRBV4-1	TRBD2	TRBJ2-1	CASSRSLAAFGEQFF	TGCGCCAGCAGCCGGTCGCTAGCGGCTTTCGGTGAGCAGTTCTTC
16	few	TRBV6-1	TRBD1	TRBJ2-7	CASSEGLTGALYEQYF	TGTGCCAGCAGTGAAGGCCTTACAGGGGCTCTCTACGAGCAGTACTTC
15	.	TRBV4-1	.	TRBJ2-7	CASSHPGQKAYEQYF	TGCGCCAGCAGCCACCCAGGCCAGAAGGCTTACGAGCAGTACTTC
16	.	TRBV7-6	TRBD1	TRBJ1-6	CASSYTGGQGGSPLHF	TGTGCCAGCAGCTATACCGGGGGACAGGGCGGATCACCCCTCCACTTT
13	.	TRBV29-1	.	TRBJ2-3	CSVEGGARDTQYF	TGCAGCGTTGAGGGAGGTGCCCGAGATACGCAGTATTTT
17	.	TRBV11-2	TRBD1	TRBJ2-2	CASSLAEGQVGAGELFF	TGTGCCAGCAGCCTTGCCGAGGGACAGGTTGGCGCCGGGGAGCTGTTTTTT
11	.	TRBV20-1	.	TRBJ2-3	CSALAPDTQYF	TGCAGTGCTCTAGCCCCAGATACGCAGTATTTT
15	once	TRBV30	TRBD1	TRBJ2-3	CAWSVLGQDTDTQYF	TGTGCCTGGAGTGTACTAGGACAGGACACAGATACGCAGTATTTT
16	once	TRBV4-1	TRBD1	TRBJ2-7	CASSQSSSTGSYEQYF	TGCGCCAGCAGCCAAAGTAGCTCGACAGGGAGCTACGAGCAGTACTTC
13	.	TRBV7-2	TRBD1	TRBJ2-5	CASSKGAHETQYF	TGTGCCAGCAGCAAGGGGGCTCACGAGACCCAGTACTTC
12	.	TRBV7-9	.	TRBJ2-5	CASSSSGETQYF	TGTGCCAGCAGCTCAAGCGGGGAGACCCAGTACTTC
14	.	TRBV5-1	TRBD1	TRBJ2-7	CASSFGTAVYEQYF	TGCGCCAGCAGCTTTGGGACAGCTGTCTACGAGCAGTACTTC
17	.	TRBV5-4	TRBD2	TRBJ2-1	CASTLSIWTSGDNEQFF	TGTGCCAGCACCCTCTCAATATGGACCAGCGGGGACAATGAGCAGTTCTTC
14	.	TRBV29-1	.	TRBJ2-2	CSVEGGERSGELFF	TGCAGCGTTGAAGGTGGTGAGCGGTCCGGGGAGCTGTTTTTT
16	.	TRBV25-1	.	TRBJ2-3	CASSDTGTGREDTQYF	TGTGCCAGCAGTGATACGGGTACGGGAAGAGAAGATACGCAGTATTTT
13	.	TRBV19	.	TRBJ1-5	CASGRVSNQPQHF	TGTGCCAGTGGGAGAGTAAGCAATCAGCCCCAGCATTTT
17	.	TRBV7-7	TRBD2	TRBJ2-1	CGSSFSSGASGYNEQFF	TGTGGCAGCAGCTTCTCAAGCGGGGCTAGCGGGTACAATGAGCAGTTCTTC
13	.	TRBV29-1	TRBD1	TRBJ2-5	CSVGDRNQETQYF	TGCAGCGTTGGGGACAGGAACCAAGAGACCCAGTACTTC
15	.	TRBV11-2	.	TRBJ2-4	CASSLVGRAKNIQYF	TGTGCCAGCAGCTTAGTCGGGAGAGCCAAAAACATTCAGTACTTC
16	.	TRBV9	TRBD2	TRBJ2-3	CASSGTSGAVGDTQYF	TGTGCCAGCAGCGGGACTAGCGGGGCCGTGGGGGATACGCAGTATTTT
15	few	TRBV2	.	TRBJ2-2	CASKQGWANTGELFF	TGTGCCAGCAAACAGGGATGGGCTAACACCGGGGAGCTGTTTTTT
14	.	TRBV19	.	TRBJ2-7	CASSIGQGSYEQYF	TGTGCCAGTAGTATTGGTCAGGGGAGCTACGAGCAGTACTTC
17	.	TRBV7-8	.	TRBJ2-6	CASSRRALRGGANVLTF	TGTGCCAGCAGCAGGCGGGCACTTAGAGGTGGGGCCAACGTCCTGACTTTC
14	few	TRBV5-1	TRBD1	TRBJ2-7	CASSLTQGASEQYF	TGCGCCAGCAGCTTGACACAGGGGGCGTCCGAGCAGTACTTC